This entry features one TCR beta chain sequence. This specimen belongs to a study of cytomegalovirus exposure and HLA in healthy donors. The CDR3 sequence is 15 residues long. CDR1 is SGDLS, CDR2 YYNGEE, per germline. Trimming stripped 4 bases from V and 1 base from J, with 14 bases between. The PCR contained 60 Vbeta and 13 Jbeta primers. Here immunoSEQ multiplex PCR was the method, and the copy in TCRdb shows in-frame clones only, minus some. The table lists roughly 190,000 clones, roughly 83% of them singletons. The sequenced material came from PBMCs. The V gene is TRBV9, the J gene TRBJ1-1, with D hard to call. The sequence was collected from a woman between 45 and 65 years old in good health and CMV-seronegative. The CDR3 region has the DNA TGTGCCAGCAGCCTTCTAGGTAACCAGAACACTGAAGCTTTCTTT. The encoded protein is CASSLLGNQNTEAFF.